The sequence of this T cell receptor beta chain was determined in a study of metastatic and nonmetastatic thyroid tumors. As for the study in general: Patients with malignant and benign thyroid disease provided blood and tumor or nodule tissue, whose repertoires were compared.

Before thyroid surgery, none of the patients had received any treatment. This CDR3 has 11 amino acids. V lost 7 bases and J 15 bases, leaving 16 bases between the germline ends. The germline gives CDR1 MDHEN, CDR2 SYDVKM. Concerning this clone itself: The antigen remains unidentified.

In the authors' workflow: The distant-metastasis classifier for papillary thyroid cancer was built from CDR3 differences across clinicopathological groups. TCRdb re-called the PCR reads through MiXCR. The V and J calls follow TCRdb's processing rather than the paper's. The data show under 55,000 clones, roughly 15% seen once. Study-level results: Benign nodules reportedly had significantly lower TCR beta diversity than malignant thyroid tumors in blood and tumor.

The genes are TRBV28 and TRBJ2-1; D unclear. Sequencing was done on a sample of blood. This TCR came from a female donor with papillary thyroid cancer or a benign thyroid nodule (not recorded which). Some clones in this sample may be carry-over from other donors' samples. The CDR3 bases are TGTGCCAGCATCCCTGACTTCAGTCTGTTCTTC. It specifies CASIPDFSLFF.